The clone carrying this T cell receptor (beta chain) showed up many times. Its target is unknown. This sample was included in a study of T cell repertoires in cytomegalovirus infection. Across the whole study: Indications of both CMV infection and matching HLA type were provided by public TCR beta signatures.

TCRdb reanalysed the reads using MiXCR and keeps one entry per CDR3 protein. The data contain over 300,000 distinct CDR3 sequences, 9.5% of them singletons. Study-wide results and limits: CMV-specific TCR beta clonotypes restricted by HLA-C dominated the ex vivo response. Summed frequency of shared TCR beta families picked out CMV carriers who also had the relevant HLA.

The CDR3 consists of 15 residues. Per the germline V gene, CDR1 is KGHSH and CDR2 is LQKENI. Trimming at V came to 8 bases and at J to 4 bases, leaving 8 bases not matched to a gene. This chain joins TRBV18 and TRBJ2-1; TRBD2 matches 10 bases. The sequenced material came from PBMCs. This TCR came from a human donor in good health (CMV status not recorded). Some clones in this sample may be carry-over from other donors' samples. In DNA form, the CDR3 reads TGTGCCAGCAGCCCTAGCGGGGGATCTTACAATGAGCAGTTCTTC. It yields the protein CASSPSGGSYNEQFF.